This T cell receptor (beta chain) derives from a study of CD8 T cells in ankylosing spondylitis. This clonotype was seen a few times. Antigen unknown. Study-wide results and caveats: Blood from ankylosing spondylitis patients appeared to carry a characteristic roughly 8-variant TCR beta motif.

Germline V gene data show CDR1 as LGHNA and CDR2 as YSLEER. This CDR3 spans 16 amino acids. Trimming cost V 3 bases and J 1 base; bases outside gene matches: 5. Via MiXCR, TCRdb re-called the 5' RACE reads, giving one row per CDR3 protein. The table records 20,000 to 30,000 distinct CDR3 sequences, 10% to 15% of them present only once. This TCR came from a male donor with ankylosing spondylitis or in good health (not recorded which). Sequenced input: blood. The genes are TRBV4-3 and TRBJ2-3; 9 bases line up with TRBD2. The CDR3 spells CASSHLRTSGTDTQYF. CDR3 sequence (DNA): TGCGCCAGCAGCCACCTAAGGACTAGCGGCACAGATACGCAGTATTTT.